This T cell receptor (beta chain) originates from a study of identical twins. Overall study results and limits: Invariant MAIT and iNKT cells may have partly biased zero-insertion analyses. In drawing conclusions, the study used cross-sectional statistical analysis and did not follow the same donors. Fewer insertions characterized abundant cord blood beta clonotypes, whereas memory repertoires showed none.

TCRdb re-derived calls from the 5' RACE reads in MiXCR, one entry per CDR3 protein. There are 1.5 million to 2 million distinct CDR3 sequences in the sample; about 30% occur only once, and more than 0.25% lies in the top ten. The CDR3 runs to 23 residues. CDR1 is SGHAT, CDR2 FQDESV, per germline (reference sequence). The J segment lost 0 bases and the V segment lost 5 bases, leaving 25 bases of the junction unmatched. In regard to this clonotype: Its antigen is as yet unknown.

The chain joins TRBV11-1 to TRBJ2-5, with 12 bases that match TRBD2. The receptor comes from a newborn girl in good health. The sequenced sample was cord blood. This chain's CDR3 is CASSPNQRLAGALLGLYQETQYF. CDR3 nucleotide sequence: TGTGCCAGCAGCCCGAACCAGAGACTAGCGGGAGCTCTTTTGGGTTTGTACCAAGAGACCCAGTACTTC.